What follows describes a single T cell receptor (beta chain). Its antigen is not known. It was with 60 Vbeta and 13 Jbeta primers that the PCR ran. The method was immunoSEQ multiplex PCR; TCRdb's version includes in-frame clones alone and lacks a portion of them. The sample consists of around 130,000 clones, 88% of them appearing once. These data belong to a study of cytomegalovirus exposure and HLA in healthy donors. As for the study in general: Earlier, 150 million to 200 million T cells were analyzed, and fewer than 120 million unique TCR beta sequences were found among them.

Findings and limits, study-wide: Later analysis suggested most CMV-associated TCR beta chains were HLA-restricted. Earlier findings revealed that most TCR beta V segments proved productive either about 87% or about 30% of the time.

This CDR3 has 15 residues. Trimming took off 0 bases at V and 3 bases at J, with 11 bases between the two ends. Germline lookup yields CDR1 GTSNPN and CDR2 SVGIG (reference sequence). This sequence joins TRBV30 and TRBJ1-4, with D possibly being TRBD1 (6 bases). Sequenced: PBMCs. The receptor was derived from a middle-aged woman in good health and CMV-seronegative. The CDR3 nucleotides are TGTGCCTGGAGTGTGGGAGGGGGACCTAATGAAAAACTGTTTTTT. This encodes CAWSVGGGPNEKLFF. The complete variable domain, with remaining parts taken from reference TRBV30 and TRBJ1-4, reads SQTIHQWPATLVQPVGSPLSLECTVEGTSNPNLYWYRQAAGRGLQLLFYSVGIGQISSEVPQNLSASRPQDRQFILSSKKLLLSDSGFYLCAWSVGGGPNEKLFFGSGTQLSVL.